This T cell receptor (beta chain) was sequenced during a study of T-cell reconstitution after alpha-beta-depleted transplantation in children. Unique molecular identifiers were used in preparing the TCRbeta library. TCRdb re-called the PCR reads through MiXCR, storing one row per CDR3 protein. The sample holds some 600,000 distinct CDR3 sequences, around 16% seen once. This clonotype was seen a handful of times. The input for sequencing was PBMCs from the stem cell graft donor, taken from the stem cell graft. This receptor was taken from a human donor who donated a stem cell graft to a child with acute myeloid leukemia.

The CDR3 here is CATSDPGLNYNEQFF. CDR3 DNA: TGTGCCACCAGTGATCCGGGACTCAACTACAATGAGCAGTTCTTC. The V and J genes are TRBV24-1 and TRBJ2-1; D possibly corresponds to TRBD2 (6 bases). CDR1 KGHDR and CDR2 SFDVKD come from the germline V gene. V lost 3 bases and J 3 bases, leaving 11 bases between the germline ends. This CDR3 spans 15 amino acids.